This is a list of T cell receptor beta chains from one sample in a study of control samples from healthy donors and cancer patients. Profiling relied on immunoSEQ multiplex PCR, and the TCRdb table lists in-frame clones only, not all of them. The table lists 95,000 to 110,000 clones, around 89% of them singletons. The sequenced sample was PBMCs. These receptors were obtained from a man in his fifties or sixties with lung cancer. The CDR3 runs from the conserved cysteine through the conserved F or W. Fields, in order: clone size, J gene, D gene, V gene, CDR3 protein, CDR3 DNA. A D gene is named only where the DNA matches it firmly. Expanded clones are given a class, and other clones once, few, many or no size at all.

clone_size: -
j_call: TRBJ1-1
d_call: TRBD1
v_call: TRBV29-1
cdr3_aa: CSVPGTANTEAFF
cdr3_nt: TGCAGCGTCCCCGGGACAGCGAACACTGAAGCTTTCTTT

clone_size: -
j_call: TRBJ1-5
d_call: -
v_call: TRBV10-3
cdr3_aa: CAIGAGDSNQPQHF
cdr3_nt: TGTGCCATCGGGGCAGGGGATAGCAATCAGCCCCAGCATTTT

clone_size: -
j_call: TRBJ1-1
d_call: -
v_call: TRBV6-2/TRBV6-3
cdr3_aa: CASSSQGPKHVEAFF
cdr3_nt: TGTGCCAGCAGTTCGCAGGGCCCGAAGCATGTTGAAGCTTTCTTT

clone_size: -
j_call: TRBJ1-2
d_call: -
v_call: TRBV7-8
cdr3_aa: CASSSAPRETGLYGYTF
cdr3_nt: TGTGCCAGCAGCTCAGCCCCTCGGGAGACAGGCCTCTATGGCTACACCTTC

clone_size: -
j_call: TRBJ2-5
d_call: TRBD1
v_call: TRBV7-7
cdr3_aa: CASSPRGRAETQYF
cdr3_nt: TGTGCCAGCAGCCCCAGGGGGCGCGCAGAGACCCAGTACTTC

clone_size: -
j_call: TRBJ2-7
d_call: -
v_call: TRBV25-1
cdr3_aa: CASKKGTGYEQYF
cdr3_nt: TGTGCCAGCAAAAAGGGTACGGGTTACGAGCAGTACTTC

clone_size: -
j_call: TRBJ2-3
d_call: -
v_call: TRBV19
cdr3_aa: CASSPEERLEDTQYF
cdr3_nt: TGTGCCAGTAGTCCGGAAGAAAGACTTGAGGATACGCAGTATTTT

clone_size: once
j_call: TRBJ2-3
d_call: TRBD2
v_call: TRBV12-5
cdr3_aa: CASGSGLAGGRIDTQYF
cdr3_nt: TGTGCTAGTGGTTCTGGACTAGCGGGGGGGCGGATAGATACGCAGTATTTT

clone_size: -
j_call: TRBJ2-3
d_call: -
v_call: TRBV16
cdr3_aa: CASSQFIRDTQYF
cdr3_nt: TGTGCCAGCAGCCAATTTATAAGGGATACGCAGTATTTT

clone_size: -
j_call: TRBJ2-3
d_call: -
v_call: TRBV29-1
cdr3_aa: CSVEPQSGTDTQYF
cdr3_nt: TGCAGCGTTGAACCGCAGTCTGGCACAGATACGCAGTATTTT

clone_size: -
j_call: TRBJ1-6
d_call: -
v_call: TRBV18
cdr3_aa: CASSSTSQGDSPLHF
cdr3_nt: TGTGCCAGCTCTTCTACCTCGCAGGGCGATTCACCCCTCCACTTT

clone_size: once
j_call: TRBJ1-2
d_call: -
v_call: TRBV24-1
cdr3_aa: CATSDSTFRHGYTF
cdr3_nt: TGTGCCACCAGTGATTCCACCTTTCGGCATGGCTACACCTTC

clone_size: -
j_call: TRBJ2-5
d_call: -
v_call: TRBV5-1
cdr3_aa: CASSLVAGFGLETQYF
cdr3_nt: TGCGCCAGCAGCTTGGTGGCAGGGTTCGGGCTGGAGACCCAGTACTTC

clone_size: -
j_call: TRBJ2-1
d_call: TRBD1
v_call: TRBV7-8
cdr3_aa: CASSTWDRGSYNEQFF
cdr3_nt: TGTGCCAGCAGCACCTGGGACAGAGGCTCCTACAATGAGCAGTTCTTC

clone_size: -
j_call: TRBJ2-3
d_call: -
v_call: TRBV18
cdr3_aa: CASSMGNTDTQYF
cdr3_nt: TGTGCCAGCTCAATGGGGAACACAGATACGCAGTATTTT

clone_size: -
j_call: TRBJ2-7
d_call: TRBD1
v_call: TRBV6-5
cdr3_aa: CASTRTGSYEQYF
cdr3_nt: TGTGCGTCAACCCGGACAGGCTCCTACGAGCAGTACTTC

clone_size: -
j_call: TRBJ1-5
d_call: -
v_call: TRBV24-1
cdr3_aa: CATSDPEGGPYQPQHF
cdr3_nt: TGTGCCACCAGTGATCCGGAGGGGGGGCCTTATCAGCCCCAGCATTTT

clone_size: -
j_call: TRBJ1-6
d_call: -
v_call: TRBV3-1/TRBV3-2
cdr3_aa: CASSQGQKDSPLHF
cdr3_nt: TGTGCCAGCAGCCAAGGACAGAAGGATTCACCCCTCCACTTT

clone_size: -
j_call: TRBJ2-2
d_call: -
v_call: TRBV5-1
cdr3_aa: CASSLVVSNTGELFF
cdr3_nt: TGCGCCAGCAGCTTGGTGGTTAGTAACACCGGGGAGCTGTTTTTT

clone_size: few
j_call: TRBJ1-2
d_call: -
v_call: TRBV7-2
cdr3_aa: CASSRSYNYGYTF
cdr3_nt: TGTGCCAGCAGCAGGAGTTATAACTATGGCTACACCTTC

clone_size: -
j_call: TRBJ1-3
d_call: -
v_call: TRBV23-1
cdr3_aa: CASSRRGMEGNTIYF
cdr3_nt: TGCGCCAGTTCTCGTCGAGGAATGGAAGGGAACACCATATATTTT

clone_size: -
j_call: TRBJ2-1
d_call: TRBD2
v_call: TRBV6-4
cdr3_aa: CASSGTSGGEQFF
cdr3_nt: TGTGCCAGCAGCGGGACTAGCGGGGGTGAGCAGTTCTTC

clone_size: -
j_call: TRBJ1-5
d_call: -
v_call: TRBV5-1
cdr3_aa: CASRQESNQPQHF
cdr3_nt: TGCGCCAGCAGGCAGGAAAGCAATCAGCCCCAGCATTTT

clone_size: -
j_call: TRBJ1-1
d_call: -
v_call: TRBV5-6
cdr3_aa: CASSSIRVPTEAFF
cdr3_nt: TGTGCCAGCAGCTCCATCAGGGTTCCCACTGAAGCTTTCTTT

clone_size: -
j_call: TRBJ1-3
d_call: -
v_call: TRBV19
cdr3_aa: CASSRGSYSGNTIYF
cdr3_nt: TGTGCCAGTAGCCGCGGGTCCTACTCTGGAAACACCATATATTTT

clone_size: -
j_call: TRBJ2-7
d_call: -
v_call: TRBV5-1
cdr3_aa: CASSVVPGVYEQYF
cdr3_nt: TGCGCCAGCAGCGTGGTCCCGGGGGTCTACGAGCAGTACTTC

clone_size: -
j_call: TRBJ1-4
d_call: TRBD1
v_call: TRBV19
cdr3_aa: CASSDRGAGVRNEKLFF
cdr3_nt: TGTGCCAGTAGTGACAGGGGAGCTGGAGTGCGGAATGAAAAACTGTTTTTT

clone_size: -
j_call: TRBJ1-2
d_call: -
v_call: TRBV30
cdr3_aa: CALQIRTGLDGYTF
cdr3_nt: TGTGCCCTACAGATTCGAACAGGTCTCGATGGCTACACCTTC

clone_size: once
j_call: TRBJ1-5
d_call: -
v_call: TRBV6-5
cdr3_aa: CASSYSYFSNQPQHF
cdr3_nt: TGTGCCAGCAGTTACTCTTATTTTAGCAATCAGCCCCAGCATTTT

clone_size: -
j_call: TRBJ2-3
d_call: -
v_call: TRBV6-5
cdr3_aa: CASSYQADTQYF
cdr3_nt: TGTGCCAGCAGTTATCAGGCAGATACGCAGTATTTT

clone_size: -
j_call: TRBJ2-3
d_call: -
v_call: TRBV7-2
cdr3_aa: CASSSKQGPDTQYF
cdr3_nt: TGTGCCAGCAGCTCCAAACAGGGCCCAGATACGCAGTATTTT

clone_size: -
j_call: TRBJ2-6
d_call: -
v_call: TRBV30
cdr3_aa: CASTNNSGANVLTF
cdr3_nt: TGTGCCTCGACGAATAACTCTGGGGCCAACGTCCTGACTTTC

clone_size: -
j_call: TRBJ2-6
d_call: -
v_call: TRBV6-2/TRBV6-3
cdr3_aa: CASSYEVGERYSGANVLTF
cdr3_nt: TGTGCCAGCAGTTACGAGGTTGGCGAAAGGTACTCTGGGGCCAACGTCCTGACTTTC

clone_size: -
j_call: TRBJ2-5
d_call: -
v_call: TRBV10-3
cdr3_aa: CAISERGEETQYF
cdr3_nt: TGTGCCATCAGTGAGAGGGGGGAAGAGACCCAGTACTTC

clone_size: -
j_call: TRBJ2-7
d_call: -
v_call: TRBV7-9
cdr3_aa: CASSLHQYPPYEQYF
cdr3_nt: TGTGCCAGCAGCTTACACCAATACCCTCCCTACGAGCAGTACTTC

clone_size: once
j_call: TRBJ1-5
d_call: -
v_call: TRBV5-1
cdr3_aa: CASSFTAGQPQHF
cdr3_nt: TGCGCCAGCAGCTTCACGGCGGGGCAGCCCCAGCATTTT

clone_size: -
j_call: TRBJ1-6
d_call: -
v_call: TRBV9
cdr3_aa: CASSDAFVALGSPLHF
cdr3_nt: TGTGCCAGCAGCGACGCCTTCGTGGCCCTGGGATCACCCCTCCACTTT

clone_size: once
j_call: TRBJ1-3
d_call: TRBD1
v_call: TRBV9
cdr3_aa: CASSGRQGAGNTIYF
cdr3_nt: TGTGCCAGCAGCGGGAGACAGGGGGCTGGAAACACCATATATTTT

clone_size: -
j_call: TRBJ1-1
d_call: -
v_call: TRBV12-3/TRBV12-4
cdr3_aa: CASSSRQLEAFF
cdr3_nt: TGTGCCAGCAGTTCGAGACAGCTCGAAGCTTTCTTT

clone_size: -
j_call: TRBJ2-7
d_call: TRBD1
v_call: TRBV18
cdr3_aa: CASSLLGQPDLGEQYF
cdr3_nt: TGTGCCAGCTCACTACTGGGACAGCCTGACCTAGGCGAGCAGTACTTC

clone_size: -
j_call: TRBJ1-6
d_call: -
v_call: TRBV15
cdr3_aa: CATSSLSSYNSPLHF
cdr3_nt: TGTGCCACCAGCTCGCTGAGCTCCTATAATTCACCCCTCCACTTT

clone_size: -
j_call: TRBJ2-5
d_call: -
v_call: TRBV7-3
cdr3_aa: CASSRTATQETQYF
cdr3_nt: TGTGCCAGCAGTCGAACGGCCACCCAAGAGACCCAGTACTTC

clone_size: -
j_call: TRBJ1-2
d_call: TRBD1
v_call: TRBV30
cdr3_aa: CAWSSTGTAANYGYTF
cdr3_nt: TGTGCCTGGAGTTCTACCGGGACAGCGGCTAACTATGGCTACACCTTC

clone_size: once
j_call: TRBJ1-2
d_call: TRBD1
v_call: TRBV24-1
cdr3_aa: CATSASWGQGNYGYTF
cdr3_nt: TGTGCCACCAGTGCCTCATGGGGACAGGGGAACTATGGCTACACCTTC

clone_size: -
j_call: TRBJ1-5
d_call: -
v_call: TRBV27
cdr3_aa: CASSLSIGHTSNQPQHF
cdr3_nt: TGTGCCAGCAGTTTATCGATCGGACACACTAGCAATCAGCCCCAGCATTTT

clone_size: -
j_call: TRBJ2-1
d_call: -
v_call: TRBV25-1
cdr3_aa: CASSELQSGRGYNEQFF
cdr3_nt: TGTGCCAGCAGTGAATTGCAGTCGGGTAGGGGATACAATGAGCAGTTCTTC